This T cell receptor (beta chain) derives from a study of T cell changes during pregnancy in multiple sclerosis. This CDR3 has 18 residues. The assay was immunoSEQ multiplex PCR, and TCRdb's table has in-frame clones only and misses some. This table holds 40,000 to 45,000 clones, 92% found once. The sequence came from a female donor with multiple sclerosis, enrolled in a pregnancy study. This chain uses TRBV21-1 with TRBJ2-7; the listed D gene, TRBD2, was not tested against the DNA. TRBV21-1 is assigned pseudogene status. The sequencing sample was made of peripheral blood. CDR3 region: CASSTGGMRRESSYEQYF. The CDR3 DNA is TGTGCCAGCAGCACCGGGGGGATGAGGCGGGAGAGCTCCTACGAGCAGTACTTC.